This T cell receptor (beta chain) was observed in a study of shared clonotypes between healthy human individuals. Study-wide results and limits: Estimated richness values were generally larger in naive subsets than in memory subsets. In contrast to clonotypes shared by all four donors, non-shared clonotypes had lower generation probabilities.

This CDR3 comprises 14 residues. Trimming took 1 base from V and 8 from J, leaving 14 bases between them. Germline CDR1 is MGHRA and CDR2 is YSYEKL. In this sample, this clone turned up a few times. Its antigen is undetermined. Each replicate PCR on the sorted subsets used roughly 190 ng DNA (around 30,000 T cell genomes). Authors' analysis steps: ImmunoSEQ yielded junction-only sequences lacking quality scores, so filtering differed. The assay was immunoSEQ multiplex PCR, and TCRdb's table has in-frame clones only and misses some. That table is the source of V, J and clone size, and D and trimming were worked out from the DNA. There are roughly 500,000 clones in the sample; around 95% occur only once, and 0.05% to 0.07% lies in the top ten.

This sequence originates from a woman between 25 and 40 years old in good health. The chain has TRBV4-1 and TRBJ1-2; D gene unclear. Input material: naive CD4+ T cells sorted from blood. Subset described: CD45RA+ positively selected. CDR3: CASSQVMASGGYTF. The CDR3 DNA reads TGCGCCAGCAGCCAAGTTATGGCATCGGGAGGCTACACCTTC.